The T cell receptor beta chain described here comes from a study of T cell responses to AZD1222 COVID-19 vaccine. Produced via immunoSEQ multiplex PCR; TCRdb's table is partial and in-frame only. The sample yields more than 95,000 clones, around 90% seen once. Germline assignment: CDR1 SGHAT and CDR2 FQDESV (reference sequence). Unmatched junction bases numbered 6, after V lost 7 bases and J lost 0 bases. The CDR3 loop spans 14 amino acids. This material consisted of peripheral blood, taken on day 0 of AZD1222 vaccination. The sequence derives from an adult in good health. The V and J genes are TRBV11-1 and TRBJ2-7; 7 bases align to TRBD2. The CDR3 region has the DNA TGTGCCAGCAACTGGGGCGGGAGCTCCTACGAGCAGTACTTC. This encodes CASNWGGSSYEQYF.